These 3 T cell receptor beta chains were sequenced from one sample in a study of patients and donors after allogeneic stem cell transplantation. From the RT-PCR reads, TCRdb called clonotypes with MiXCR, one entry per CDR3 protein. There are about 160,000 distinct CDR3 sequences in the sample; 37% occur only once, and about 50% lies in the top ten. Sequencing input: blood, either unsorted or a sorted T cell fraction (not recorded which). These receptors originate from a human donor who was either an allogeneic HSCT recipient or a stem cell or donor lymphocyte infusion donor (not recorded which). It is not recorded whose cells these are; they may come from a transplant donor.

There are many counts of this clonotype. The chain links TRBV9 to TRBJ1-1; D gene unclear. Germline V lookup: CDR1 SGDLS, CDR2 YYNGEE. The V and J ends lost 0 bases and 0 bases respectively, with 6 bases between them. This CDR3 has 14 amino acids. The CDR3 DNA reads TGTGCCAGCAGCGTAGGACACGTGAACACTGAAGCTTTCTTT. Its protein product is CASSVGHVNTEAFF.

The genes are TRBV6-2 or TRBV6-3 and TRBJ2-5; D is uncertain. Germline CDR1 is MNHEY and CDR2 is SVGEGT. The CDR3 totals 15 residues. Trimming cost V 7 bases and J 5 bases, with 20 bases left between them. Here the CDR3 DNA reads TGTGCCAGCACCGACCAAGGCTTCGGTGGGGAGACCCAGTACTTC. Translation: CASTDQGFGGETQYF.

In this sample, this clonotype turned up a few times. The chain links TRBV5-1 to TRBJ2-3; D gene unclear. Germline loops: CDR1 SGHRS, CDR2 YFSETQ. The CDR3 contains 15 residues. V shed 0 bases and J shed 5 bases, with 13 bases lying between them. The CDR3 coding sequence is TGCGCCAGCAGCTTGGGAGCCTCTACTGGAGATACGCAGTATTTT. Its translation: CASSLGASTGDTQYF.